The following is a T cell receptor (beta chain) sequence with its context. Its antigen is unidentified. This sample was taken from a study of T cell repertoires in cytomegalovirus infection. About the research overall: TCR beta signatures that were public indicated CMV infection and matching HLA type.

Overall study results and limits: HLA-C-restricted TCR beta clonotypes specific for CMV led the ex vivo response. The cumulative frequency of public TCR beta families identified carriers of CMV plus the relevant HLA.

MiXCR, run by TCRdb on the reads, gives a single entry per CDR3 protein. The sample has more than 250,000 distinct CDR3 sequences, 25% seen once. Specimen: cultured PBMCs, collected from culture after CMV antigen stimulation. The sequence came from a human donor in good health (CMV status not recorded). Some clones in this sample may be carry-over from other donors' samples.

The CDR3 nucleotides read TGTGCCACCAGCACCACTAATCCCTACGAGCAGTACTTC. Encoded protein: CATSTTNPYEQYF. The rearrangement joins TRBV15 to TRBJ2-7; the D is unclear. This CDR3 contains 13 residues. V lost 4 bases and J lost 2, with 9 bases in between. Germline V CDR1 and CDR2: LNHNV, YYDKDF (reference sequence).